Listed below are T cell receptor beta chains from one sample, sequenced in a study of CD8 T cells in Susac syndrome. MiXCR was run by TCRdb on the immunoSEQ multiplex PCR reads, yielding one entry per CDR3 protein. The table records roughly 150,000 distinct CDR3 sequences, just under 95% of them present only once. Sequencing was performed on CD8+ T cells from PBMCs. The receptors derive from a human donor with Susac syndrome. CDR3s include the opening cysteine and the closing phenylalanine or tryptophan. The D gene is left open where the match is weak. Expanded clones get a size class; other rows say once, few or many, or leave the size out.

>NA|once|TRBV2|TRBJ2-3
CASIPLDSTDTQYF
TGTGCCAGCATCCCCTTGGATAGCACAGATACGCAGTATTTT
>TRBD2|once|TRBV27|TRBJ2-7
CASSFVGGVAGAYEQYF
TGTGCCAGCAGTTTTGTCGGAGGGGTAGCGGGAGCCTACGAGCAGTACTTC
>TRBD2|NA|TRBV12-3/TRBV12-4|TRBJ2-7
CASSLRLAGVEQYF
TGTGCCAGCAGTTTGCGGCTAGCGGGAGTCGAGCAGTACTTC
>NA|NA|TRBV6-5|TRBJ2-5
CASSYGVRGETQYF
TGTGCCAGCAGTTACGGGGTTAGGGGTGAGACCCAGTACTTC
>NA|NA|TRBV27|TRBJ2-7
CASSTYQGLVFYEQYF
TGTGCCAGCAGTACTTACCAGGGGCTTGTCTTCTACGAGCAGTACTTC
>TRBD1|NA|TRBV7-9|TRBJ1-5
CASSRDRGYQPQHF
TGTGCCAGCAGTAGGGACAGGGGTTACCAGCCCCAGCATTTT
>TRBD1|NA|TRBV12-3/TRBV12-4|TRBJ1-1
CASRTGGMTEAFF
TGTGCCAGCAGGACAGGGGGCATGACTGAAGCTTTCTTT
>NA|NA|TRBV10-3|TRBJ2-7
CAIGAGTYEQYF
TGTGCCATCGGTGCGGGGACCTACGAGCAGTACTTC
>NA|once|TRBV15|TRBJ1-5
CATSRGGRGLFSNQPQHF
TGTGCCACCAGCAGAGGCGGCAGGGGTCTGTTTAGCAATCAGCCCCAGCATTTT
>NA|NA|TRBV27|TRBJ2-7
CASRHAGYEQYF
TGTGCCAGCCGCCACGCGGGCTACGAGCAGTACTTC